The TCR beta chain described here comes from a study of blood T cells in healthy people across ages. The CDR3 runs 13 residues. Germline V CDR1 and CDR2: MNHEY, SMNVEV (reference sequence). A J-beta primer mix and a sample-barcoded 5' primer were used in a second PCR of roughly 6 to 11 cycles. Unique molecular identifiers of 12 random nucleotides labeled each cDNA. TCRdb processed the 5' RACE reads anew with MiXCR; each CDR3 protein has one entry. The sample has approximately 1.5 million distinct CDR3 sequences, under 55% seen once. The sample, roughly 9.5 milliliters of peripheral blood, was drawn from each donor. Every sample gave at least 5.5 micrograms of total RNA when it was extracted.

The J gene is TRBJ2-1, the V gene TRBV27; D remains unclear. The DNA end favors TRBJ2-7, so the J call may be wrong. This receptor was taken from a woman aged 18 to 35 in good health. Sequenced material: blood. CDR3 sequence: CASSFRTHNEQYF. The CDR3 nucleotides are TGTGCCAGCAGTTTCCGGACCCACAATGAGCAGTACTTC.